Below are 32 T cell receptor beta chains sequenced from a single sample in a study of T cell responses to AZD1222 COVID-19 vaccine. Using immunoSEQ multiplex PCR, the repertoire was profiled, and TCRdb retains in-frame clones only, with some absent. The profile shows about 95,000 clones, about 88% of them singletons. The source material was peripheral blood, sampled on day 0 of AZD1222 vaccination. Every receptor here comes from an adult in good health.

This chain joins TRBV9 and TRBJ1-6, with D unclear. The V gene lost 0 bases and the J gene lost 7 bases, with 8 bases spanning the gap. This CDR3 contains 14 residues. Germline assignment: CDR1 SGDLS and CDR2 YYNGEE. The CDR3 DNA sequence: TGTGCCAGCAGCGTAGTTGGAGGAAATTCACCCCTCCACTTT. Amino acids: CASSVVGGNSPLHF.

Only one count was recorded for this clone. This CDR3 is also generated by other DNA sequences in the sample. The V gene is TRBV3-1 (or the pseudogene TRBV3-2), the J gene TRBJ1-3; D uncertain. Per germline, CDR1 LGHDT and CDR2 YNNKEL (reference sequence). V lost 1 base and J lost 0, with 7 bases in between. The CDR3 is 15 residues long. The CDR3 reads CASSQGTRSGNTIYF. CDR3 nucleotides: TGTGCCAGCAGCCAAGGGACTCGCTCTGGAAACACCATATATTTT.

CDR3 amino acids: CSACGWGKNTEAFF. In nucleotides, the CDR3 is TGCAGTGCTTGTGGTTGGGGGAAGAACACTGAAGCTTTCTTT. The V gene is TRBV20-1, the J gene TRBJ1-1; tentatively, D is TRBD1 (5 bases). The V gene lost 5 bases and the J gene lost 1 base, with 14 bases spanning the gap. CDR3 length: 14 residues. Germline CDR1 is DFQATT and CDR2 is SNEGSKA (reference sequence).

CDR3 sequence: CSASSGNTIYF. The CDR3 DNA follows: TGCAGTGCTAGCTCTGGAAACACCATATATTTT. The chain links TRBV20-1 to TRBJ1-3; D is undetermined. Germline assignment: CDR1 DFQATT and CDR2 SNEGSKA (reference sequence). The germline V and J ends were trimmed by 3 bases and 0 bases, with 0 bases remaining between them. The CDR3 runs to 11 residues.

The chain uses TRBV30 and TRBJ2-5, with a weak D call TRBD1 (5 bases). This CDR3 contains 12 residues. From germline, CDR1 is GTSNPN and CDR2 SVGIG (reference sequence). The V end lost 2 bases, the J end lost 5 bases, and 9 bases lay between the germline ends. CDR3 in amino acids: CAWSQGTETQYF. The DNA for the CDR3 is TGTGCCTGGAGTCAGGGCACGGAGACCCAGTACTTC.

The chain carries TRBV9 and TRBJ1-1, with unresolved D. V was trimmed by 4 bases and J by 2 bases, leaving 15 bases between them. Germline CDR1 is SGDLS and CDR2 is YYNGEE. This CDR3 is built from 15 residues. CDR3 in DNA: TGTGCCAGCAGCCCCCGGACGGGATTTAACACTGAAGCTTTCTTT. Translated: CASSPRTGFNTEAFF.

The chain is built from TRBV5-1 and TRBJ1-1, with TRBD1 matching 8 bases. CDR3 length: 15 amino acids. Germline assignment: CDR1 SGHRS and CDR2 YFSETQ. V shed 5 bases and J 2 bases; nucleotides not matched to a gene: 8. CDR3 sequence: CASSRGQGANTEAFF. The CDR3 DNA reads TGCGCCAGCAGTAGAGGGCAGGGGGCTAACACTGAAGCTTTCTTT.

The rearrangement joins TRBV6-5 to TRBJ2-3; 7 nucleotides align to TRBD2. Germline V gene sequence: CDR1 MNHEY, CDR2 SVGAGI. The CDR3 contains 14 residues. The CDR3 DNA is TGTGCTTCTATCTGGCGGGGGAGCACAGATACGCAGTATTTT. Protein sequence: CASIWRGSTDTQYF.

The genes are TRBV10-2 and TRBJ1-1; D may be TRBD1 (6 bases). The CDR3 totals 15 residues. The V and J ends lost 2 bases and 1 base respectively, with 11 bases between them. CDR1 WSHSY and CDR2 SAAADI come from the germline V gene. DNA for the CDR3: TGCGCCAGCAGTGAGCCTACAGGGAGGAACACTGAAGCTTTCTTT. It encodes CASSEPTGRNTEAFF.

The chain is built from TRBV19 and TRBJ1-5; no clear D gene. V lost 3 bases, J lost 6 bases, and 9 bases lay in between. This CDR3 spans 13 amino acids. Germline CDR1 is LNHDA and CDR2 is SQIVND (reference sequence). The CDR3 loop is CASSMLGIQPQHF. The CDR3 bases are TGTGCCAGTAGTATGCTGGGTATTCAGCCCCAGCATTTT.

The count of this clone is one. The chain's CDR3 is CASSLSDINYGYTF. For the CDR3, the DNA is TGTGCCAGCAGTTTATCCGACATTAACTATGGCTACACCTTC. This chain connects TRBV28 to TRBJ1-2, with D unclear. The CDR3 extends over 14 amino acids. Between the trimmed V and J ends, which lost 1 base and 1 base, there was a span of 7 bases. CDR1 and CDR2 from the germline V gene are MDHEN and SYDVKM.

The genes are TRBV6-5 and TRBJ1-5; D remains ambiguous. The CDR3 runs 10 residues. V dropped 7 bases and J dropped 5 bases, with 3 bases sitting between them. Per germline, CDR1 MNHEY and CDR2 SVGAGI. Here the CDR3 DNA reads TGTGCCAGCAACTATCAGCCCCAGCATTTT. This encodes CASNYQPQHF.

The genes are TRBV14 and TRBJ2-5; 10 nucleotides agree with TRBD2. Trimming at V came to 6 bases and at J to 5 bases, leaving 3 bases not matched to a gene. This CDR3 contains 13 residues. The germline V gene encodes CDR1 SGHDN and CDR2 FVKESK. CDR3 nucleotide sequence: TGTGCCAGCAGAAATAGCGGGGGGGAGACCCAGTACTTC. Translation: CASRNSGGETQYF.

The rearrangement links TRBV12-5 to TRBJ2-5; 9 bases are a match to TRBD1. V lost 6 bases to trimming and J lost 5 bases; unmatched junction nucleotides: 7. Germline CDR1 is LGHNT and CDR2 is FRNRAP. The CDR3 has 14 amino acids. The CDR3 nucleotides read TGTGCTAGTGGCCCACAGGGGGCTGGGGAGACCCAGTACTTC. Residues: CASGPQGAGETQYF.

The chain uses TRBV11-3 and TRBJ2-1, with 8 bases lining up with TRBD2. The CDR3 loop spans 15 amino acids. J was trimmed by 1 base and V by 2 bases; bases with no gene match: 1. Per the germline V gene, CDR1 is SGHNT and CDR2 is YENEEA. CDR3 in DNA: TGTGCCAGCAGCTTACGCGGGGGGTCCTACAATGAGCAGTTCTTC. Its protein product is CASSLRGGSYNEQFF.

In this sample, this clone turned up once. The chain is built from TRBV21-1 and TRBJ1-5. TRBV21-1 is a documented pseudogene. This CDR3 contains 14 residues. The chain's CDR3 is CASSTIDGNQPQHF. The DNA of the CDR3 is TGTGCCAGCAGCACTATTGACGGGAATCAGCCCCAGCATTTT.

This clone was counted a few times. The chain combines TRBV19 with TRBJ2-1; 7 nucleotides line up with TRBD2. Per the germline V gene, CDR1 is LNHDA and CDR2 is SQIVND (reference sequence). J gave up 0 bases and V 3 bases, and 2 bases lay outside the gene matches. The CDR3 extends over 15 amino acids. The CDR3 sequence is CASSIGGGSYNEQFF. DNA of the CDR3: TGTGCCAGTAGTATTGGCGGGGGCTCCTACAATGAGCAGTTCTTC.

V gene TRBV20-1 combines with J gene TRBJ2-7; D is unresolved. The CDR3 is 10 residues long. In germline, CDR1 is DFQATT, CDR2 SNEGSKA (reference sequence). CDR3 DNA sequence: TGCACCGATGACCCCTACGAGCAGTACTTC. The encoded protein is CTDDPYEQYF.

The CDR3 nucleotides are TGTGCCAGCAGCTTATTTGGCGACCCAGAGAATGAGCAGTTCTTC. Amino acids: CASSLFGDPENEQFF. The rearrangement joins TRBV7-6 to TRBJ2-1; no clear D. V was pared by 2 bases and J by 7 bases, with 15 bases between. Germline loops: CDR1 SGHVS, CDR2 FNYEAQ. The CDR3 is 15 amino acids.

J is TRBJ1-3 and V is TRBV27, with 9 bases lining up with TRBD1. This CDR3 region has 16 residues. Trimming cost V 6 bases and J 0 bases; bases outside gene matches: 6. Germline assignment: CDR1 MNHEY and CDR2 SMNVEV (reference sequence). CDR3 amino acids: CASSLTGGFSGNTIYF. DNA for the CDR3: TGTGCCAGCAGCCTGACAGGGGGTTTCTCTGGAAACACCATATATTTT.

This sequence joins TRBV11-2 and TRBJ2-7; TRBD2 aligns across 12 bases. The trim removed 3 bases at V and 4 bases at J, leaving 4 bases unmatched. This CDR3 has 15 residues. CDR1 SGHAT and CDR2 FQNNGV come from the germline V gene. The CDR3 sequence: CASSFSLAGGYEQYF. The CDR3 DNA follows: TGTGCCAGCAGCTTTAGCCTAGCGGGGGGGTACGAGCAGTACTTC.

The J gene is TRBJ2-1, the V gene TRBV12-3 or TRBV12-4; TRBD2 matches at 7 bases. The CDR3 spans 11 residues. Losses at the gene ends were 3 bases for V and 12 bases for J; bases not matched to a gene: 2. This CDR3 reads CASSFGGGQFF. The CDR3 nucleotides read TGTGCCAGCAGTTTTGGGGGGGGGCAGTTCTTC.

V and J are TRBV7-2 and TRBJ1-2; 8 bases align to TRBD1. V trimming: 2 bases; J trimming: 4 bases; junction bases outside the gene matches: 6. Per the germline V gene, CDR1 is SGHTA and CDR2 is FQGNSA. The CDR3 has 15 amino acids. CDR3 nucleotides: TGTGCCAGCAGCTTATTAACAGGGGGTCGCTATGGCTACACCTTC. It specifies CASSLLTGGRYGYTF.

This chain uses TRBV4-1 with TRBJ1-2; possible D gene TRBD1, 5 bases. V was clipped by 1 base and J by 1 base, with 19 bases between them. The V gene's germline CDR1 is MGHRA and CDR2 YSYEKL. The CDR3 spans 18 residues. The DNA for the CDR3 is TGCGCCAGCAGCCAAGTCCCCCTGAGCGGGACGGATAACTATGGCTACACCTTC. It is translated as CASSQVPLSGTDNYGYTF.

The chain has TRBV7-2 and TRBJ2-5; D might be TRBD1 (5 bases). Germline loops: CDR1 SGHTA, CDR2 FQGNSA. The V gene lost 5 bases and the J gene lost 1 base, with 20 bases spanning the gap. The CDR3 is 17 residues long. The CDR3 DNA reads as TGTGCCAGCAGCCGGTTCGCGCTCCTGGACACCCAAGAGACCCAGTACTTC. Translation gives CASSRFALLDTQETQYF.

V is TRBV7-8 and J is TRBJ1-5; a weak D match, TRBD1 (5 bases). The CDR3 length is 15 residues. Germline V lookup: CDR1 SGHVS, CDR2 FQNEAQ. V was shortened by 5 bases and J by 2 bases, with 13 bases between the two germline ends. Written as DNA, the CDR3 is TGTGCCAGCAGCCCACGGGGGAGGGGCAATCAGCCCCAGCATTTT. It specifies CASSPRGRGNQPQHF.

The V and J genes are TRBV5-1 and TRBJ2-3, with 8 nucleotides matching TRBD2. V lost 2 bases and J lost 0; bases outside the gene matches: 5. The CDR3 has 16 residues. Germline assignment: CDR1 SGHRS and CDR2 YFSETQ. CDR3 region: CASSFGSSGSTDTQYF. The CDR3 nucleotides are TGCGCCAGCAGCTTTGGGTCTAGCGGGAGCACAGATACGCAGTATTTT.

The V gene is TRBV6-5, the J gene TRBJ2-7, with D hard to call. Trimming shortened V by 2 bases and J by 2 bases, and 10 bases separated the two germline ends. Germline CDR1 and CDR2: MNHEY and SVGAGI. This CDR3 region has 14 residues. CDR3 DNA sequence: TGTGCCAGCAGTTACAATCAGTCTCCCTACGAGCAGTACTTC. Its translation is CASSYNQSPYEQYF.

The CDR3 protein is CASSRSSGNTIYF. The CDR3 DNA is TGTGCCAGCTCCCGTAGCTCTGGAAACACCATATATTTT. The V call is TRBV28, the J call TRBJ1-3, with no clear D. The CDR3 is made up of 13 amino acids. The V gene lost 8 bases and the J gene lost 0 bases, with 8 bases spanning the gap. Germline V gene lookup returns CDR1 MDHEN and CDR2 SYDVKM.

CDR3 region: CASSLEGSPEAFF. In nucleotides, the CDR3 is TGCGCCAGCAGCTTGGAAGGGTCTCCTGAAGCTTTCTTT. V and J are TRBV5-1 and TRBJ1-1; D unresolved. The CDR3 covers 13 residues. Germline values: CDR1 SGHRS, CDR2 YFSETQ. V was pared by 0 bases and J by 6 bases, with 9 bases between.

The J gene is TRBJ1-4, the V gene TRBV6-5; D remains ambiguous. The germline V gene has CDR1 MNHEY and CDR2 SVGAGI. V dropped 3 bases and J dropped 4 bases, with 15 bases sitting between them. The CDR3 sequence is 16 residues long. The CDR3 sequence: CASSYRTADINEKLFF. CDR3 DNA: TGTGCCAGCAGTTATAGAACAGCGGATATTAATGAAAAACTGTTTTTT.

This chain uses TRBV18 with TRBJ2-7, with a tentative D call TRBD2 (6 bases). V was pared by 3 bases and J by 5 bases, with 23 bases between. The germline V gene encodes CDR1 KGHSH and CDR2 LQKENI. The CDR3 covers 17 residues. The CDR3 protein is CASSPLPRGSSGDEQYF. The CDR3 DNA follows: TGTGCCAGCTCACCCCTCCCCCGAGGGTCGTCGGGGGACGAGCAGTACTTC.